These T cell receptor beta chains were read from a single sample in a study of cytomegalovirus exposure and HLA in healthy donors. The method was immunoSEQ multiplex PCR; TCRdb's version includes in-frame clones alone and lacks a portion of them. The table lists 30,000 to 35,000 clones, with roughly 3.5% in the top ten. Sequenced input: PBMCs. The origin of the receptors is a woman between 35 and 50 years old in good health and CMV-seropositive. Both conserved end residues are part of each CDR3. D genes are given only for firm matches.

CDR3: CASSPPISTASYGYTF; DNA: TGTGCCAGCTCACCACCGATTTCGACAGCCAGCTATGGCTACACCTTC; V: TRBV18; J: TRBJ1-2; D: -
CDR3: CASSRRQGGANTEAFF; DNA: TGTGCCAGCAGCCGGCGACAGGGGGGAGCGAACACTGAAGCTTTCTTT; V: TRBV27; J: TRBJ1-1; D: TRBD1
CDR3: CASSQDFGGGNQPQHF; DNA: TGTGCCAGCAGCCAAGATTTTGGAGGGGGCAATCAGCCCCAGCATTTT; V: TRBV4-2; J: TRBJ1-5; D: -
CDR3: CSVAHSSSNTEAFF; DNA: TGCAGCGTTGCCCATTCATCATCGAACACTGAAGCTTTCTTT; V: TRBV29-1; J: TRBJ1-1; D: -
CDR3: CASSLVGPEQFF; DNA: TGTGCCAGCAGCTTAGTTGGGCCTGAGCAGTTCTTC; V: TRBV7-6; J: TRBJ2-1; D: -
CDR3: CASSLMGPRPYEQYF; DNA: TGTGCCAGCAGTTTAATGGGGCCTAGGCCCTACGAGCAGTACTTC; V: TRBV28; J: TRBJ2-7; D: -
CDR3: CASSLTYDSYNEQFF; DNA: TGTGCCAGCAGCTTAACGTATGACAGCTACAATGAGCAGTTCTTC; V: TRBV7-3; J: TRBJ2-1; D: -
CDR3: CASSTREGASYEQYF; DNA: TGTGCCAGTAGTACCCGGGAGGGGGCAAGCTACGAGCAGTACTTC; V: TRBV19; J: TRBJ2-7; D: -
CDR3: CASSGQGSYTF; DNA: TGTGCCAGCAGCGGACAGGGTAGCTACACCTTC; V: TRBV2; J: TRBJ1-2; D: TRBD1
CDR3: CASSRQGLGGELFF; DNA: TGTGCCAGCAGCCGACAGGGGTTGGGCGGGGAGCTGTTTTTT; V: TRBV7-9; J: TRBJ2-2; D: TRBD1
CDR3: CASSEQNTEAFF; DNA: TGTGCCAGCAGTGAACAGAACACTGAAGCTTTCTTT; V: TRBV2; J: TRBJ1-1; D: -
CDR3: CASRRNRDTGEKLFF; DNA: TGTGCCAGCAGGCGAAACCGGGACACGGGGGAAAAACTGTTTTTT; V: TRBV6-6; J: TRBJ1-4; D: -
CDR3: CAWVRTRDRVYEQYF; DNA: TGTGCCTGGGTTAGGACCCGGGACAGGGTCTACGAGCAGTACTTC; V: TRBV30; J: TRBJ2-7; D: TRBD1
CDR3: CASSIPVAVSSYNEQFF; DNA: TGTGCCAGTAGTATCCCCGTAGCGGTTAGCTCCTACAATGAGCAGTTCTTC; V: TRBV19; J: TRBJ2-1; D: -
CDR3: CASSLMGGTEAFF; DNA: TGTGCCAGCAGCTTAATGGGAGGCACTGAAGCTTTCTTT; V: TRBV7-3; J: TRBJ1-1; D: -
CDR3: CASSVAGNYGYTF; DNA: TGTGCCAGCAGCGTGGCAGGAAACTATGGCTACACCTTC; V: TRBV9; J: TRBJ1-2; D: -
CDR3: CAWSPDNEQFF; DNA: TGTGCCTGGAGTCCCGACAATGAGCAGTTCTTC; V: TRBV30; J: TRBJ2-1; D: -
CDR3: CASSPQQGARGNTIYF; DNA: TGCGCCAGCAGCCCGCAACAGGGGGCGCGTGGAAACACCATATATTTT; V: TRBV4-1; J: TRBJ1-3; D: TRBD1
CDR3: CASSQTGGVSGANVLTF; DNA: TGCGCCAGCAGCCAAACAGGGGGAGTCTCTGGGGCCAACGTCCTGACTTTC; V: TRBV4-3; J: TRBJ2-6; D: TRBD1
CDR3: CASSPHGVRTAKDYGYTF; DNA: TGCGCCAGCAGCCCCCATGGGGTGAGGACAGCCAAGGACTATGGCTACACCTTC; V: TRBV5-1; J: TRBJ1-2; D: -
CDR3: CASSARVTNEKLFF; DNA: TGTGCCAGCAGTGCCAGGGTGACTAATGAAAAACTGTTTTTT; V: TRBV27; J: TRBJ1-4; D: -
CDR3: CAPKGYAFF; DNA: TGTGCCCCCAAGGGGTACGCTTTCTTT; V: TRBV27; J: TRBJ1-1; D: -
CDR3: CASSSPGLADLAYEQYF; DNA: TGTGCCAGCAGTTCCCCGGGACTAGCGGACTTGGCCTACGAGCAGTACTTC; V: TRBV28; J: TRBJ2-7; D: TRBD2
CDR3: CAIEDSPYNEQFF; DNA: TGTGCCATCGAGGACAGCCCCTACAATGAGCAGTTCTTC; V: TRBV10-3; J: TRBJ2-1; D: -
CDR3: CASSHRQEPYGYTF; DNA: TGTGCCAGCAGCCATCGACAGGAACCCTATGGCTACACCTTC; V: TRBV9; J: TRBJ1-2; D: -
CDR3: CASSPRAGRNQPQHF; DNA: TGTGCCAGCTCACCCCGGGCAGGGCGCAATCAGCCCCAGCATTTT; V: TRBV18; J: TRBJ1-5; D: -
CDR3: CASSVENELNTQYF; DNA: TGTGCCAGCAGCGTAGAAAACGAGCTGAATACGCAGTATTTT; V: TRBV9; J: TRBJ2-3; D: -
CDR3: CASSLGQGVIGNTIYF; DNA: TGTGCCAGCAGCTTGGGCCAGGGTGTTATCGGAAACACCATATATTTT; V: TRBV5-6; J: TRBJ1-3; D: -
CDR3: CSGWGGTGLDEQYF; DNA: TGCAGCGGGTGGGGCGGGACCGGACTCGACGAGCAGTACTTC; V: TRBV29-1; J: TRBJ2-7; D: -
CDR3: CASSSPGGRETQYF; DNA: TGTGCCAGCAGCTCCCCGGGAGGTAGAGAGACCCAGTACTTC; V: TRBV7-2; J: TRBJ2-5; D: TRBD2
CDR3: CSSTVGGGNIQYF; DNA: TGCAGCTCTACGGTCGGGGGGGGAAACATTCAGTACTTC; V: TRBV29-1; J: TRBJ2-4; D: TRBD2
CDR3: CTSSQVPCSSYNEQFF; DNA: TGCACCAGCAGCCAAGTACCATGCAGCTCCTACAATGAGCAGTTCTTC; V: TRBV1; J: TRBJ2-1; D: -
CDR3: CASSLVKPRTRIYGYTF; DNA: TGCGCCAGCAGCTTGGTAAAGCCAAGGACTAGGATCTATGGCTACACCTTC; V: TRBV5-1; J: TRBJ1-2; D: -
CDR3: CASSQGHPEGTQYF; DNA: TGCGCCAGCAGCCAGGGGCATCCGGAGGGGACCCAGTACTTC; V: TRBV4-1; J: TRBJ2-5; D: -
CDR3: CASSIGGANTEAFF; DNA: TGTGCCAGTAGTATTGGGGGGGCTAACACTGAAGCTTTCTTT; V: TRBV19; J: TRBJ1-1; D: -
CDR3: CASALSGGGTGYGYTF; DNA: TGTGCTAGTGCCTTGTCGGGGGGCGGGACAGGGTACGGCTACACCTTC; V: TRBV12-5; J: TRBJ1-2; D: TRBD1
CDR3: CASSSTRGTEAFF; DNA: TGTGCCAGTAGTTCAACCAGGGGGACTGAAGCTTTCTTT; V: TRBV19; J: TRBJ1-1; D: TRBD1
CDR3: CAWREPGLAVDTGELFF; DNA: TGTGCCTGGAGGGAACCGGGACTAGCGGTCGACACCGGGGAGCTGTTTTTT; V: TRBV30; J: TRBJ2-2; D: TRBD2
CDR3: CASSTRLAGAYEQYF; DNA: TGTGCCAGTAGTACCCGACTGGCGGGGGCCTACGAGCAGTACTTC; V: TRBV19; J: TRBJ2-7; D: TRBD2
CDR3: CASSQDHHEWETQYF; DNA: TGCGCCAGCAGCCAAGATCATCACGAGTGGGAGACCCAGTACTTC; V: TRBV4-3; J: TRBJ2-5; D: -
CDR3: CASSPPSGGRGDNEQFF; DNA: TGTGCCAGCTCACCACCTAGCGGGGGGAGAGGGGACAATGAGCAGTTCTTC; V: TRBV18; J: TRBJ2-1; D: TRBD2
CDR3: CASSPRDRTSSYNEQFF; DNA: TGTGCCAGCAGCCCTCGGGACAGGACAAGCTCCTACAATGAGCAGTTCTTC; V: TRBV9; J: TRBJ2-1; D: TRBD1
CDR3: CAWSVHRGKGKTEAFF; DNA: TGTGCCTGGAGTGTACATCGGGGTAAGGGAAAAACTGAAGCTTTCTTT; V: TRBV30; J: TRBJ1-1; D: -
CDR3: CASSPHLAQSYNEQFF; DNA: TGTGCCAGTAGTCCCCATCTAGCCCAATCCTACAATGAGCAGTTCTTC; V: TRBV19; J: TRBJ2-1; D: -
CDR3: CASSQAGQGSVKGYTF; DNA: TGTGCCAGCAGCCAAGCGGGACAGGGATCGGTTAAAGGCTACACCTTC; V: TRBV4-2; J: TRBJ1-2; D: TRBD1
CDR3: CASSSGETQYF; DNA: TGTGCCAGCTCATCCGGGGAGACCCAGTACTTC; V: TRBV18; J: TRBJ2-5; D: -
CDR3: CASSVDSRDYGYTF; DNA: TGTGCCAGCAGTGTGGACAGTCGGGACTATGGCTACACCTTC; V: TRBV6-1; J: TRBJ1-2; D: -
CDR3: CASSSGRGTGKTEAFF; DNA: TGTGCCAGCTCATCCGGCCGGGGGACCGGTAAGACTGAAGCTTTCTTT; V: TRBV18; J: TRBJ1-1; D: -
CDR3: CASSRTSGPDNEQFF; DNA: TGCGCCAGCAGCCGGACTAGCGGGCCGGACAATGAGCAGTTCTTC; V: TRBV4-3; J: TRBJ2-1; D: TRBD2
CDR3: CAWRIAGGFQETQYF; DNA: TGTGCCTGGAGAATAGCGGGAGGATTCCAAGAGACCCAGTACTTC; V: TRBV30; J: TRBJ2-5; D: TRBD2
CDR3: CASRDAGVRETQYF; DNA: TGTGCCAGCAGAGACGCGGGAGTCCGAGAGACCCAGTACTTC; V: TRBV2; J: TRBJ2-5; D: TRBD2
CDR3: CASSPGHGYEQYF; DNA: TGTGCCAGCAGCCCTGGACATGGGTACGAGCAGTACTTC; V: TRBV7-3; J: TRBJ2-7; D: -
CDR3: CASRLLTSAYQETQYF; DNA: TGTGCCAGCCGATTGCTCACTAGCGCGTACCAAGAGACCCAGTACTTC; V: TRBV7-9; J: TRBJ2-5; D: TRBD2
CDR3: CASSARLVGGETQYF; DNA: TGTGCCAGCAGCGCGAGACTAGTTGGAGGGGAGACCCAGTACTTC; V: TRBV7-2; J: TRBJ2-5; D: -
CDR3: CSARFYNEQFF; DNA: TGCAGTGCCAGGTTTTACAATGAGCAGTTCTTC; V: TRBV20-1; J: TRBJ2-1; D: -